The 14 T cell receptor beta chains below all came from one sample that was sequenced in a study of spatial heterogeneity in lung cancer. Time point of the sample: sample taken at primary tumor resection. Researchers sequenced whole RNA taken from tumor, nontumor lung or frozen PBMC without sorting. MiXCR was run by TCRdb on the 5' RACE reads, yielding one entry per CDR3 protein. The sample lists more than 2,500 distinct CDR3 sequences, roughly 30% seen once, with about two thirds in the top ten. This specimen consisted of PBMCs, obtained at surgery. All receptors come from a male donor with early-stage non-small cell lung cancer.

This clonotype is labeled medium-sized. The chain couples TRBV13 to TRBJ1-1; the D gene is possibly TRBD1 (6 bases). V lost 1 base, J lost 2 bases, and 14 bases lay in between. The CDR3 is made up of 16 amino acids. Per the germline V gene, CDR1 is PRHDT and CDR2 is FYEKMQ (reference sequence). The CDR3 reads CASSLAGAGPNTEAFF. The CDR3 nucleotides read TGTGCCAGCAGCTTAGCAGGGGCAGGACCTAACACTGAAGCTTTCTTT.

Ten or more counts support this clonotype. V gene TRBV6-5 combines with J gene TRBJ1-1, with 7 positions matching TRBD1. The CDR3 runs 13 residues. Germline assignment: CDR1 MNHEY and CDR2 SVGAGI. Trimming cost V 2 bases and J 5 bases; bases outside gene matches: 2. The CDR3 bases are TGTGCCAGCAGTTACCAGGGGGTAACTGAAGCTTTCTTT. Translation: CASSYQGVTEAFF.

This clonotype is large within its sample. The chain joins TRBV4-1 to TRBJ2-3; 7 bases line up with TRBD2. In germline, CDR1 is MGHRA, CDR2 YSYEKL. The CDR3 totals 18 residues. The trim removed 4 bases at V and 4 bases at J, leaving 17 bases unmatched. The CDR3 reads CASSRTLGGGGHSDTQYF. The CDR3 nucleotides are TGCGCCAGCAGCCGAACCCTGGGGGGGGGAGGGCATTCAGATACGCAGTATTTT.

In its sample, this clonotype was seen many times. The gene calls are TRBV7-2 and TRBJ2-1; perhaps D is TRBD1 or TRBD2 (5 bases each). CDR1 and CDR2 (germline): SGHTA, FQGNSA. V shed 5 bases and J shed 6 bases, with 17 bases lying between them. This CDR3 is built from 15 residues. The CDR3 sequence is CASSLGTHGINEQFF. CDR3 nucleotide sequence: TGTGCCAGCAGCCTCGGGACCCACGGAATCAATGAGCAGTTCTTC.

This clonotype has only a few counts. The chain combines TRBV10-3 with TRBJ1-5, with 9 bases aligning to TRBD1. Germline CDR1 reads ENHRY; CDR2 reads SYGVKD. The CDR3 is 14 amino acids. J gave up 8 bases and V 5 bases, and 7 bases lay outside the gene matches. Here the CDR3 DNA reads TGTGCCATCAGTCGAACAGGGGGCCAGGAGCCCCAGCATTTT. Protein sequence: CAISRTGGQEPQHF.

This clonotype has just a few counts. J is TRBJ1-4 and V is TRBV5-1; D not certain. The V end was cut by 0 bases, the J end by 10 bases, with 16 bases between. The CDR3 is made up of 15 amino acids. CDR1 is SGHRS, CDR2 YFSETQ, per germline. Here the CDR3 DNA reads TGCGCCAGCAGCTTGGAAGGATCCGGGTCCGGAAAACTGTTTTTT. It encodes CASSLEGSGSGKLFF.

This rearrangement joins TRBV12-3 or TRBV12-4 to TRBJ2-3, with TRBD2 identical over 16 bases. Germline trimming cut 6 bases from V and 3 bases from J; bases unmatched to any gene: 9. The CDR3 extends over 18 amino acids. The CDR3 reads CASSRGTSGGAGTDTQYF. In DNA form, the CDR3 reads TGTGCCAGCAGCCGCGGGACTAGCGGGGGGGCCGGGACAGATACGCAGTATTTT.

This rearrangement joins TRBV5-6 to TRBJ1-4; D unresolved. The V and J ends lost 0 bases and 1 base respectively, with 7 bases between them. Germline CDR1 is SGHDT and CDR2 is YYEEEE. The length of the CDR3 is 15 residues. The CDR3 spells CASSLGEGTNEKLFF. The CDR3 DNA sequence: TGTGCCAGCAGCTTGGGCGAAGGAACTAATGAAAAACTGTTTTTT.

DNA of the CDR3: TGTGCCAGCAGCTTTCGGGGACAGTACGAGCAGTACTTC. Translating it yields CASSFRGQYEQYF. The V gene is TRBV5-6, the J gene TRBJ2-7, with TRBD1 identical over 7 bases. The V gene end was trimmed by 2 bases and the J gene end by 4 bases; junction bases not matched to a gene: 3. The CDR3 is made up of 13 amino acids. Per the germline V gene, CDR1 is SGHDT and CDR2 is YYEEEE.

The CDR3 reads CAWTAVSLSPLHF. The CDR3 DNA reads TGTGCCTGGACGGCAGTTTCCCTTTCACCCCTCCACTTT. The rearrangement uses TRBV30 and TRBJ1-6; no definite D call. In germline, CDR1 is GTSNPN, CDR2 SVGIG (reference sequence). This CDR3 region has 13 residues. The V end lost 4 bases, the J end lost 9 bases, and 13 bases lay between the germline ends.

This clonotype was counted at least ten times. V and J are TRBV20-1 and TRBJ2-3; TRBD2 might be the D (6 bases). V lost 1 base, J lost 3 bases, and 11 bases lay in between. The V gene's germline CDR1 is DFQATT and CDR2 SNEGSKA (reference sequence). The CDR3 contains 14 residues. The CDR3 DNA sequence: TGCAGTGCTAGAGGGGGACTGAGGACAGATACGCAGTATTTT. Protein product: CSARGGLRTDTQYF.

This clonotype was observed a handful of times. The V gene is TRBV5-1, the J gene TRBJ1-4; D might be TRBD1 (5 bases). The V and J ends lost 6 bases and 8 bases respectively, with 17 bases between them. Germline lookup yields CDR1 SGHRS and CDR2 YFSETQ. The CDR3 spans 14 residues. CDR3 DNA sequence: TGCGCCAGCACTTCCGGGACGGGAGGAGAAAAACTGTTTTTT. This codes for CASTSGTGGEKLFF.

This clonotype is categorized as large. The chain combines TRBV28 with TRBJ1-1, with 11 bases fitting TRBD1. The CDR3 has 17 residues. V was clipped by 11 bases and J by 3 bases; unmatched bases: 17. CDR1 and CDR2 from the germline V gene are MDHEN and SYDVKM. The CDR3 here is CAAGFGTGGSWDTEAFF. DNA for the CDR3: TGTGCCGCGGGCTTCGGGACAGGGGGGAGTTGGGACACTGAAGCTTTCTTT. Using reference TRBV28 and TRBJ1-1 for the parts outside the CDR3, the full variable domain is DVKVTQSSRYLVKRTGEKVFLECVQDMDHENMFWYRQDPGLGLRLIYFSYDVKMKEKGDIPEGYSVSREKKERFSLILESASTNQTSMYLCAAGFGTGGSWDTEAFFGQGTRLTVV.

Worth noting for this clonotype: Given a much more abundant clone one base away, this may be a read error. The gene calls are TRBV29-1 and TRBJ1-2, with D unclear. The CDR3 runs 13 residues. Germline CDR1 reads SQVTM; CDR2 reads ANQGSEA. CDR3 nucleotide sequence: TGCAGCGTTACGGGCAGCTATGACTATGGCTGCACCTTC. Translating it yields CSVTGSYDYGCTF.